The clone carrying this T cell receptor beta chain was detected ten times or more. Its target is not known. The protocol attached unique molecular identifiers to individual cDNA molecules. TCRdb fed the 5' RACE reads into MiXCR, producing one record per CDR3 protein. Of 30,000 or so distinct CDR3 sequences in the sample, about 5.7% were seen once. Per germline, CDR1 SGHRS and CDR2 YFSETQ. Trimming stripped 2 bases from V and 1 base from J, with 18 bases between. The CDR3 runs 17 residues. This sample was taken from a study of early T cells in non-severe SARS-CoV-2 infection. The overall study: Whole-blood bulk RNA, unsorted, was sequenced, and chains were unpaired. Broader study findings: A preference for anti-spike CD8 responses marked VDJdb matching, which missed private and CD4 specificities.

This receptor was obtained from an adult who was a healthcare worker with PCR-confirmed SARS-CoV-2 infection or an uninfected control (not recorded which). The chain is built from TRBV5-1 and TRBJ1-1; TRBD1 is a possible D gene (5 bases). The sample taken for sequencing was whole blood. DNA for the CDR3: TGCGCCAGCAGCTTTCCCCCATCGACAGACCGGAACACTGAAGCTTTCTTT. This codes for CASSFPPSTDRNTEAFF.